This T cell receptor (beta chain) was retrieved from a study of long-term antiretroviral therapy in people with HIV. Points from the study as a whole: Every time point showed a repertoire led by clones expanded before ART. Transplant-donor-level diversity was not reached after ART, though diversity increased. ART adherence, viral resistance and therapy changes went unrecorded.

Sequencing used immunoSEQ v3.0 at survey level. Repertoires were generated with immunoSEQ multiplex PCR, while TCRdb's copy carries only in-frame clones and drops some. The table records 42,000 or so clones, roughly 90% of them present only once. Every sample had about 0.85-11 million cryopreserved PBMC in it before DNA extraction. The CDR3 loop spans 14 amino acids. Germline assignment: CDR1 LGHNA and CDR2 YNFKEQ. V lost 6 bases to trimming and J lost 4 bases, with 13 bases between them. To note about this clone: The antigen is unknown.

The material sequenced was unsorted PBMCs, taken 1.2 years after starting antiretroviral therapy. The sequence was collected from a woman aged 45-60 years with HIV. The chain recombines TRBV4-2 with TRBJ1-5, with D unclear. The CDR3 protein is CASSPGRMNQPQHF. CDR3 DNA sequence: TGTGCCAGCAGTCCCGGGCGAATGAATCAGCCCCAGCATTTT.